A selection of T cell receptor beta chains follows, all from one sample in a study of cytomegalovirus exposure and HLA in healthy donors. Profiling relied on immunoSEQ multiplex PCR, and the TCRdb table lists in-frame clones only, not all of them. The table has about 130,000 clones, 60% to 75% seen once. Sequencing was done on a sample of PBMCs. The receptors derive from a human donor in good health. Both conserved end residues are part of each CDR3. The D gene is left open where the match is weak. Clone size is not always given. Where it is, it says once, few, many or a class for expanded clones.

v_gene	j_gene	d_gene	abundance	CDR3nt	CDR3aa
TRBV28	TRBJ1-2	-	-	TGTGCCAGCAGTTTAGGAGACAGGCCAGGACAAGGCTACACCTTC	CASSLGDRPGQGYTF
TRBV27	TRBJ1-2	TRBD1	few	TGTGCCAGCAGTTTACCGGACAGGCAAAAGTCCCCCAGGGTCACCTTC	CASSLPDRQKSPRVTF
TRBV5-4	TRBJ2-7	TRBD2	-	TGTGCCAGCAGCTGGGGGGGGACCGAGCAGTACTTC	CASSWGGTEQYF
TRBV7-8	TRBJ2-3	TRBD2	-	TGTGCCAGCAGCTTCCGACTAGCCGACACAGATACGCAGTATTTT	CASSFRLADTDTQYF
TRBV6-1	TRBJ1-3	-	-	TGTGCCAGCGCTATTGAGCAGGGGATAGGAAACACCATATATTTT	CASAIEQGIGNTIYF
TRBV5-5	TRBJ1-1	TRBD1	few	TGTGCCAGCAGAGCCGACAGGGGGAACACTGAAGCTTTCTTT	CASRADRGNTEAFF
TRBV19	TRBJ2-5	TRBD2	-	TGTGCCAGTAGTACCCGACTAGCGGGGCAACTCAAGACCCAGTACTTC	CASSTRLAGQLKTQYF
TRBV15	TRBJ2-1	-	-	TGTGCCACCAGCAGAACAATAGGGGCCCCTAATGAGCAGTTCTTC	CATSRTIGAPNEQFF
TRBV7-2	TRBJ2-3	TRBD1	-	TGTGCCAGCAGCGACCGACAGGGTTCTACGCAGTATTTT	CASSDRQGSTQYF
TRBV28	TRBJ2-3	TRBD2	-	TGTGCCAGCAGCGTAGAACTAGCGGGAGGCCCAGATACGCAGTATTTT	CASSVELAGGPDTQYF
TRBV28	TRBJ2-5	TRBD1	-	TGTGCCAGCTGGGGGACAGGGGAGGAAGAGACCCAGTACTTC	CASWGTGEEETQYF
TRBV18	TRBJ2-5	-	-	TGTGCCAGCTCACCATCAGGGCGCCAAGAGACCCAGTACTTC	CASSPSGRQETQYF
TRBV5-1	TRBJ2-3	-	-	TGCGCCAGCAGCTTGGGCAGGCCGAGCACAGATACGCAGTATTTT	CASSLGRPSTDTQYF
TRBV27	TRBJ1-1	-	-	TGTGCCAGCAGTTTATCCCAGACTGAAGCTTTCTTT	CASSLSQTEAFF
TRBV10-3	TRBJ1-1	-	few	TGTGCCATCAGGGGGAACGGGGACACTGAAGCTTTCTTT	CAIRGNGDTEAFF
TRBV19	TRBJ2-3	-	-	TGTGCCAGCCGGGAATTAGGCACAGATACGCAGTATTTT	CASRELGTDTQYF
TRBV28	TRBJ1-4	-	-	TGTGCCAGCAGACTGCCGGGACACCAGAATGAAAAACTGTTTTTT	CASRLPGHQNEKLFF
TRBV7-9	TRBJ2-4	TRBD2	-	TGTGCCAGCAGCTTATTGGCTAGCGGGAGGGCCCAGGGGAACATTCAGTACTTC	CASSLLASGRAQGNIQYF
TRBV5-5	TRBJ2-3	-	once	TGTGCCAGCAGCTCGGTCCAGGGTGGCACAGATACGCAGTATTTT	CASSSVQGGTDTQYF
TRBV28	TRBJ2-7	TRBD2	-	TGTGCCAGCAGCAATGCGGGCGGGAGGGCCTACGAGCAGTACTTC	CASSNAGGRAYEQYF
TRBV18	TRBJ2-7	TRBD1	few	TGTGCCAGCTCACCCCGGACAGGGTTCCTCTACGAGCAGTACTTC	CASSPRTGFLYEQYF
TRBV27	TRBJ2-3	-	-	TGTGCCAGCAGTCCCCTGCGAACAGATACGCAGTATTTT	CASSPLRTDTQYF
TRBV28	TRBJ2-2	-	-	TGTGCCAGCAGCTACAGCACCGGGGAGCTGTTTTTT	CASSYSTGELFF
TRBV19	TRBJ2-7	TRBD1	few	TGTGCCAGTAGTGCAGGGGGCGCAGGGTACGAGCAGTACTTC	CASSAGGAGYEQYF
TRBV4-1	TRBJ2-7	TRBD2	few	TGCGCCAGCCGAGAGACTAGCGGGAGTGACGAGCAGTACTTC	CASRETSGSDEQYF
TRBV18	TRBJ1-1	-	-	TGTGCCAGCTCACCAGGCAGGGTTGAAGCTTTCTTT	CASSPGRVEAFF
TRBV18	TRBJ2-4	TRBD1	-	TGTGCCAGCTCAGTACGACAGGGGGCGTACATTCAGTACTTC	CASSVRQGAYIQYF
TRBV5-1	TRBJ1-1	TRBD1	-	TGCGCCAGCAGCTTGGAGGGGGCTACTGAAGCTTTCTTT	CASSLEGATEAFF
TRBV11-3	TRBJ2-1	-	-	TGTGCCAGCAGCCGCCTTGGCTTGGAGGGTGGCAATGAGCAGTTCTTC	CASSRLGLEGGNEQFF
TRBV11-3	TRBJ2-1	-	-	TGTGCCAGCAGCCCCGACACGATTAACAATGAGCAGTTCTTC	CASSPDTINNEQFF
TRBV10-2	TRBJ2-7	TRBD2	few	TGCGCCAGCAGTGAGCCGGCGGGAGGGGGCTACGAGCAGTACTTC	CASSEPAGGGYEQYF
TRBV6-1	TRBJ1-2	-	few	TGTGCCAGCACCATCGGCTATGGCTACACCTTC	CASTIGYGYTF
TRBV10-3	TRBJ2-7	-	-	TGTGCCATCAAATCAGGTGGGCCTAGCGTCTACGAGCAGTACTTC	CAIKSGGPSVYEQYF
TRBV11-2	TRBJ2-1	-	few	TGTGCCAGCAGACCGGAGGGGTGGACCTACAATGAGCAGTTCTTC	CASRPEGWTYNEQFF
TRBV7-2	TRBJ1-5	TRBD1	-	TGTGCCAGCAGCCCGACAGGGCGAAGCAATCAGCCCCAGCATTTT	CASSPTGRSNQPQHF
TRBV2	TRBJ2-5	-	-	TGTGCCAGCAATGTAGAAGAGACCCAGTACTTC	CASNVEETQYF
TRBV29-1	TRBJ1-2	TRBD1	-	TGCAGCGTTGAACCGCAGGGGGCGAACTATGGCTACACCTTC	CSVEPQGANYGYTF
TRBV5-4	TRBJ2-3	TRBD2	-	TGTGCCAGCAGCTCTCGGACTAGCGGGGGGACAGATACGCAGTATTTT	CASSSRTSGGTDTQYF